This paragraph covers one T cell receptor beta chain sequence. In the authors' methods: For nucleated cells, counts were estimated from reference gene primer amplification. This table comes from immunoSEQ multiplex PCR, and its TCRdb copy is limited to in-frame clones, with some not included. The V and J calls and clone size come from that table; D and trimming were worked out from the DNA. This table has roughly 82,000 clones, roughly 88% appearing once. The data were taken from a study of blood T cell repertoires in COVID-19. About the research overall: T cells, B-cell-depleted T cells, or PBMCs supplied cDNA or gDNA.

Germline lookup yields CDR1 SNHLY and CDR2 FYNNEI. Trimming took off 6 bases at V and 9 bases at J, with 12 bases between the two ends. The CDR3 is 11 residues long. The sample was peripheral blood. The chain combines TRBV2 with TRBJ2-7; tentatively, D is TRBD2 (7 bases). The receptor comes from a woman between 50 and 59 years old in a cohort sampled during active COVID-19. The CDR3 sequence: CASSGGQRQYF. The CDR3 nucleotides are TGTGCCAGCAGCGGGGGGCAACGGCAGTACTTC. Drawing the rest from reference TRBV2 and TRBJ2-7, the complete variable domain is EPEVTQTPSHQVTQMGQEVILRCVPISNHLYFYWYRQILGQKVEFLVSFYNNEISEKSEIFDDQFSVERPDGSNFTLKIRSTKLEDSAMYFCASSGGQRQYFGPGTRLTVT.